Listed below are T cell receptor beta chains from one sample, sequenced in a study of glioma-infiltrating T cells after dendritic cell vaccination. Profiling relied on immunoSEQ multiplex PCR, and the TCRdb table lists in-frame clones only, not all of them. The sample records more than 85,000 clones, 85% being singletons. Sample: blood, taken before dendritic cell vaccination. The receptor set was obtained from a human donor with glioblastoma. Both conserved end residues are part of each CDR3. D genes are given only for firm matches. Clone size is stated in some rows and not others, as once, few, many or a class when expanded.

v_call,d_call,j_call,clone_size,cdr3_nt,cdr3_aa
TRBV19,.,TRBJ1-5,.,TGTGCCAGTAGTTTCCTCAAGACGGAGAGTCAGCCCCAGCATTTT,CASSFLKTESQPQHF
TRBV5-4,.,TRBJ2-3,once,TGTGCCAGCAGCTCGCCCCCGGGGGATACGCAGTATTTT,CASSSPPGDTQYF
TRBV4-2,TRBD2,TRBJ2-3,.,TGTGCCAGCAGCCAAGATGCGGGAAAGCGGGGGGCCACAGATACGCAGTATTTT,CASSQDAGKRGATDTQYF
TRBV5-4,TRBD1,TRBJ1-2,.,TGTGCCAGCAGCGAGGGACAGAACTATGGCTACACCTTC,CASSEGQNYGYTF
TRBV7-8,TRBD2,TRBJ2-7,.,TGTGCCAGCAGCTATAATAGCGGGGTGGGCTACGAGCAGTACTTC,CASSYNSGVGYEQYF
TRBV6-5,.,TRBJ1-5,.,TGTGCCAGCAGTCTAGACAGCAGCAATCAGCCCCAGCATTTT,CASSLDSSNQPQHF
TRBV19,.,TRBJ1-2,.,TGTGCCAGTAGCGACACGGGGAACTATGGCTACACCTTC,CASSDTGNYGYTF
TRBV15,TRBD2,TRBJ2-7,.,TGTGCCACCAGCATCTTGGGCGGGAGCTCCTACGAGCAGTACTTC,CATSILGGSSYEQYF
TRBV19,.,TRBJ1-5,.,TGTGCCAGTAGCCCCGGAGGCTTTCATCAGCCCCAGCATTTT,CASSPGGFHQPQHF
TRBV5-6,.,TRBJ1-2,.,TGTGCCAGCAGCTTTGGACAGATTTGGGGCTACACCTTC,CASSFGQIWGYTF
TRBV7-7,TRBD2,TRBJ2-7,once,TGTGCTAGCAGCCCGGGCGGGACTAACTACGAGCAGTACTTC,CASSPGGTNYEQYF
TRBV6-4,.,TRBJ2-1,.,TGTGCCAGCAGTCCAGCCCAGGCCTCCTACAATGAGCAGTTCTTC,CASSPAQASYNEQFF
TRBV11-2,.,TRBJ1-2,.,TGTGCCAGCAGTGCGCAGGGTTACTATGGCTACACCTTC,CASSAQGYYGYTF
TRBV6-6,.,TRBJ2-3,.,TGTGCCAGCACCTTAGATAGCTTAAGCACAGATACGCAGTATTTT,CASTLDSLSTDTQYF
TRBV6-1,.,TRBJ2-3,.,TGTGCCAGCAGTGAATTGAGGGGGTGGAGGGGAGAGGGGGGGGATACGCAGTATTTT,CASSELRGWRGEGGDTQYF
TRBV11-3,TRBD1,TRBJ2-4,.,TGTGCCAGCAGCAATACAGGGGGCGCAGGAAACATTCAGTACTTC,CASSNTGGAGNIQYF
TRBV7-9,TRBD1,TRBJ1-1,.,TGTGCCAGCAGCTTAGGGACAGGGAACACTGAAGCTTTCTTT,CASSLGTGNTEAFF
TRBV2,.,TRBJ2-2,few,TGTGCCAGCAGGGTCCAGGGCGTAGGCACCGGGGAGCTGTTTTTT,CASRVQGVGTGELFF
TRBV18,TRBD1,TRBJ2-7,.,TGTGCCAGCTCACCCGGGGGGGACAGGGGCTACGAGCAGTACTTC,CASSPGGDRGYEQYF
TRBV5-8,TRBD1,TRBJ2-2,.,TGTGCCAGCAGCTTCGGGACAGCGAACACCGGGGAGCTGTTTTTT,CASSFGTANTGELFF
TRBV11-3,TRBD2,TRBJ2-1,few,TGTGCCAGCAGCTTAGATCTTATGGGGACTAGCTCCTACAATGAGCAGTTCTTC,CASSLDLMGTSSYNEQFF
TRBV7-2,.,TRBJ1-1,once,TGTGCCAGCAGCTCCTTTCAGGGGACTGAAGCTTTCTTT,CASSSFQGTEAFF
TRBV29-1,.,TRBJ2-6,.,TGCAGCGTAGACCAGGCGTCTGGGGCCAACGTCCCGACTTTC,CSVDQASGANVPTF
TRBV7-9,.,TRBJ2-2,.,TGTGCCAGCAGCTTAGCGGGAGAGGTCGGGGAGCTGTTTTTT,CASSLAGEVGELFF
TRBV6-1,TRBD2,TRBJ2-7,.,TGTGCCAGCAACCCGGGACTACTTTCTTACGAGCAGTACTTC,CASNPGLLSYEQYF
TRBV5-6,.,TRBJ1-1,few,TGTGCCAGCAGCTCCGGAGGAAGCACTGAAGCTTTCTTT,CASSSGGSTEAFF
TRBV29-1,TRBD1,TRBJ1-5,.,TGCAGCGTGGGACAGGGGCCCGAAGGTTGGGCCCAGCATTTT,CSVGQGPEGWAQHF
TRBV5-1,TRBD1,TRBJ2-7,.,TGCGCCAGCAGCTTGACAGGGGCAAAAATCTCCTACGAGCAGTACTTC,CASSLTGAKISYEQYF
TRBV5-6,TRBD1,TRBJ1-5,.,TGTGCCAGCAGCTTTTACGGGACAGTCGATCAGCCCCAGCATTTT,CASSFYGTVDQPQHF
TRBV11-3,TRBD2,TRBJ2-5,.,TGTGCCAGCAGCTTTAGCGGGATGGAGACCCAGTACTTC,CASSFSGMETQYF
TRBV2,TRBD2,TRBJ2-7,.,TGTGCCAGCAGACCAAGCCCGGGGGGATCCTACGAGCAGTACTTC,CASRPSPGGSYEQYF
TRBV6-5,TRBD2,TRBJ2-5,once,TGTGCCAGCAGTGTACTCGGACTAGCAGAGACCCAGTACTTC,CASSVLGLAETQYF
TRBV5-4,.,TRBJ2-5,.,TGTGCCAGCAGCCAGGGCCTGCGGGATGAAGAGACCCAGTACTTC,CASSQGLRDEETQYF
TRBV4-1,TRBD1,TRBJ2-7,.,TGCGCCAGCAGCCAAGTGGCAGGACAGGACTACGAGCAGTACTTC,CASSQVAGQDYEQYF
TRBV4-3,TRBD2,TRBJ2-4,.,TGCGCCAGCAGCCGGGAGGGACTAGCGGGAGTAAACATTCAGTACTTC,CASSREGLAGVNIQYF
TRBV18,.,TRBJ2-7,.,TGTGCCAGCTCACCGGTAGCCTCCTACGAGCAGTACTTC,CASSPVASYEQYF
TRBV5-6,TRBD1,TRBJ1-1,.,TGTGCCAGCAGCTCATCAGGGGGAGTGAACACTGAAGCTTTCTTT,CASSSSGGVNTEAFF
TRBV14,TRBD1,TRBJ2-7,.,TGTGCCAGCAGCCTCCCCGGGACAGGATCCTACGAGCAGTACTTC,CASSLPGTGSYEQYF
TRBV7-2,TRBD2,TRBJ2-1,.,TGTGCCAGCAGCTTAGCAGGGCGCCTAGCGGGGGGGCGTTCCTACAATGAGCAGTTCTTC,CASSLAGRLAGGRSYNEQFF
TRBV19,.,TRBJ1-6,.,TGTGCCAGTAGTATGTTCGGGGGATCCTATAATTCACCCCTCCACTTT,CASSMFGGSYNSPLHF
TRBV7-9,.,TRBJ1-4,.,TGTGCCAGCAGCTTAGCGTTGGAGCGATGGGAAAAACTGTTTTTT,CASSLALERWEKLFF